One and the same sample provided the 17 T cell receptor beta chains below, sequenced in a study of long-term antiretroviral therapy in people with HIV. The authors ran the immunoSEQ assay, v3.0, at survey level. Profiled with immunoSEQ multiplex PCR; TCRdb holds only in-frame clones, not every one. Among more than 7,000 clones, around three quarters were seen once, and the ten largest hold 15% to 20%. Sequences were derived from unsorted PBMCs, sampled about 0.9 years before starting antiretroviral therapy. Source of these receptors: a man aged 40-50 years with HIV.

The genes are TRBV4-3 and TRBJ2-7; tentatively, D is TRBD2 (6 bases). CDR1 and CDR2 (germline): LGHNA, YSLEER. The CDR3 totals 14 residues. The V end lost 4 bases, the J end lost 5 bases, and 15 bases lay between the germline ends. In DNA form, the CDR3 reads TGCGCCAGCAGCCGAATTGGGGGGAGCGACGAGCAGTACTTC. Amino acids: CASSRIGGSDEQYF.

This clone has only one observation. This chain's CDR3 is CAWWETGKAFF. The CDR3 DNA is TGTGCCTGGTGGGAGACAGGGAAAGCTTTCTTT. The rearrangement uses TRBV30 and TRBJ1-1, with TRBD1 identical over 7 bases. V was pared by 5 bases and J by 9 bases, with 6 bases of the junction left unmatched. This CDR3 is built from 11 residues. Germline V gene sequence: CDR1 GTSNPN, CDR2 SVGIG (reference sequence).

The rearrangement joins TRBV18 to TRBJ2-3; weak D call: TRBD1 (5 bases). The germline gives CDR1 KGHSH, CDR2 LQKENI. The V end was cut by 2 bases, the J end by 6 bases, with 6 bases between. The CDR3 contains 12 residues. DNA for the CDR3: TGTGCCAGCTCACCAAAGGGGGATACGCAGTATTTT. Protein: CASSPKGDTQYF.

The V call is TRBV6-1, the J call TRBJ1-5; D not certain. Trimming took 7 bases from V and 5 from J, leaving 12 bases between them. CDR3 length equals 13 residues. Germline V lookup: CDR1 MNHNS, CDR2 SASEGT. In DNA form, the CDR3 reads TGTGCCAGCATGCAATACGTAGATCAGCCCCAGCATTTT. It is translated as CASMQYVDQPQHF.

The DNA for the CDR3 is TGTGCCAGCAGTTTGGGGAGGAGCACAGATACGCAGTATTTT. Amino acids: CASSLGRSTDTQYF. This chain connects TRBV27 to TRBJ2-3; weak D call: TRBD2 (6 bases). The CDR3 has 14 residues. Between the trimmed V and J ends, which lost 3 bases and 0 bases, there was a span of 7 bases. Germline-derived CDR1 and CDR2 are MNHEY and SMNVEV (reference sequence).

This clone was seen a handful of times. The chain recombines TRBV14 with TRBJ1-4; the D is unclear. The V gene's germline CDR1 is SGHDN and CDR2 FVKESK. The CDR3 contains 14 residues. The V and J ends lost 1 base and 1 base respectively, with 4 bases between them. The CDR3 DNA is TGTGCCAGCAGCCAAGCCGGAACTAATGAAAAACTGTTTTTT. The encoded protein is CASSQAGTNEKLFF.

The chain has TRBV18 and TRBJ2-4; 11 bases are a match to TRBD1. Per the germline V gene, CDR1 is KGHSH and CDR2 is LQKENI. Trimming took 4 bases from V and 0 from J; bases not matched to a gene: 2. The CDR3 has 16 amino acids. CDR3 bases: TGTGCCAGCTCACTGGACAGGGGGCCAGCCAAAAACATTCAGTACTTC. It is translated as CASSLDRGPAKNIQYF.

The V and J genes are TRBV7-8 and TRBJ2-3, with D tentatively TRBD2 (5 bases). V lost 4 bases and J 2 bases, leaving 7 bases between the germline ends. The germline V gene encodes CDR1 SGHVS and CDR2 FQNEAQ. The CDR3 totals 13 residues. CDR3 amino acids: CASSSDFTDTQYF. CDR3 DNA sequence: TGTGCCAGCAGCTCGGACTTCACAGATACGCAGTATTTT. Full variable domain (remainder filled in from reference TRBV7-8 and TRBJ2-3): GAGVSQSPRYKVAKRGQDVALRCDPISGHVSLFWYQQALGQGPEFLTYFQNEAQLDKSGLPSDRFFAERPEGSVSTLKIQRTQQEDSAVYLCASSSDFTDTQYFGPGTRLTVL.

This clone was seen only a few times. This chain connects TRBV28 to TRBJ2-7; D gene ambiguous. CDR3 length equals 15 residues. Germline CDR1 MDHEN, CDR2 SYDVKM. Deletions cut 3 bases from V and 5 bases from J, with 17 bases between. DNA of the CDR3: TGTGCCAGCAGTTTTGGAAGATCTGGGCACGACGAGCAGTACTTC. Protein sequence: CASSFGRSGHDEQYF.

V and J are TRBV5-4 and TRBJ1-2; D is ambiguous. V was cut by 0 bases and J by 5 bases, with 5 bases left in between. Germline V gene sequence: CDR1 SGHNT, CDR2 YYREEE (reference sequence). This CDR3 has 12 amino acids. For the CDR3, the DNA is TGTGCCAGCAGCTTGGACAAGTATGGCTACACCTTC. Amino acids: CASSLDKYGYTF.

The genes are TRBV5-4 and TRBJ1-4; D remains ambiguous. V was clipped by 0 bases and J by 0 bases, with 6 bases between them. The CDR3 sequence is 15 residues long. Germline V lookup: CDR1 SGHNT, CDR2 YYREEE (reference sequence). The CDR3 loop reads CASSLGTATNEKLFF. CDR3 bases: TGTGCCAGCAGCTTGGGGACTGCAACTAATGAAAAACTGTTTTTT.

The chain links TRBV6-5 to TRBJ2-7, with D possibly called TRBD1 or TRBD2 (5 bases each). The V gene's germline CDR1 is MNHEY and CDR2 SVGAGI. V lost 0 bases and J lost 5, with 14 bases in between. This CDR3 is built from 15 residues. The CDR3 loop is CASSYSTSGTHEQYF. CDR3 coding DNA: TGTGCCAGCAGTTACTCGACGTCAGGGACCCACGAGCAGTACTTC.

The chain couples TRBV30 to TRBJ2-7; 13 bases map to TRBD2. This CDR3 has 14 amino acids. V shed 2 bases and J 6 bases; nucleotides not matched to a gene: 4. Germline CDR1 is GTSNPN and CDR2 is SVGIG (reference sequence). CDR3 in DNA: TGTGCCTGGAGTCCCGGACTAGCGGGGGTCGAGCAGTACTTC. Translated: CAWSPGLAGVEQYF.

The count of this clone is one. The chain is built from TRBV4-2 and TRBJ2-7; D is undetermined. The CDR3 loop spans 14 amino acids. The V and J ends lost 0 bases and 1 base respectively, with 7 bases between them. The germline V gene encodes CDR1 LGHNA and CDR2 YNFKEQ. The CDR3 protein is CASSQERSSYEQYF. The CDR3 nucleotides read TGTGCCAGCAGCCAAGAACGGTCTTCCTACGAGCAGTACTTC.

This sequence joins TRBV4-3 and TRBJ2-7; 12 bases are a match to TRBD2. CDR1 is LGHNA and CDR2 is YSLEER in the germline V gene. CDR3 size: 15 residues. Trimming took 0 bases from V and 4 from J; bases not matched to a gene: 1. CDR3 protein: CASSQDGTSGYEQYF. The CDR3 nucleotides are TGCGCCAGCAGCCAAGATGGGACTAGCGGGTACGAGCAGTACTTC.

The genes are TRBV27 and TRBJ2-7, with D possibly matching TRBD1 (5 bases). The CDR3 spans 15 residues. Germline CDR1 is MNHEY and CDR2 is SMNVEV (reference sequence). V shed 3 bases and J shed 0 bases, with 12 bases lying between them. CDR3 loop: CASSFSGPSSYEQYF. In DNA form, the CDR3 reads TGTGCCAGCAGTTTTTCAGGGCCGAGCTCCTACGAGCAGTACTTC.

CDR3 sequence reads: CASSPRQGPSTDTQYF. The CDR3 DNA reads TGCGCCAGCAGCCCCCGACAGGGGCCTAGCACAGATACGCAGTATTTT. The gene calls are TRBV5-1 and TRBJ2-3; the match to TRBD1 covers 8 bases. With V trimmed by 4 bases and J by 0 bases, 7 bases remained unmatched. CDR1 is SGHRS and CDR2 is YFSETQ in the germline V gene. CDR3 length: 16 amino acids.